The clone carrying this T cell receptor (beta chain) was picked up a small number of times. This sample is part of a study of CD8+ T cells in alopecia areata. CDR1 and CDR2 from the germline V gene are SGHRS and YFSETQ. This CDR3 is built from 15 residues. With 5 bases removed from V and 2 bases from J, the gap between germline ends came to 17 bases. Indicated treatment: oral pan-JAK inhibitor, 5-10 mg twice daily. Alopecia areata patients provided lesional scalp punch biopsies and peripheral blood. CD4+ and CD8+ T cells were sorted from PBMCs. Extraction and reverse transcription of RNA yielded cDNA as the sequencing template. This table comes from immunoSEQ multiplex PCR, and its TCRdb copy is limited to in-frame clones, with some not included. The repertoire holds 200,000 or so clones, with 35% to 40% as singletons.

The sample consisted of CD4+ T cells sorted from blood, taken between weeks 30 and 35, from a patient treated with tofacitinib. The TCR comes from a human donor with alopecia areata. V and J are TRBV5-1 and TRBJ2-7; D possibly corresponds to TRBD2 (6 bases). CDR3 DNA: TGCGCCAGCAGGCCGAGGACTACCCAAACCTACGAGCAGTACTTC. Residues: CASRPRTTQTYEQYF.